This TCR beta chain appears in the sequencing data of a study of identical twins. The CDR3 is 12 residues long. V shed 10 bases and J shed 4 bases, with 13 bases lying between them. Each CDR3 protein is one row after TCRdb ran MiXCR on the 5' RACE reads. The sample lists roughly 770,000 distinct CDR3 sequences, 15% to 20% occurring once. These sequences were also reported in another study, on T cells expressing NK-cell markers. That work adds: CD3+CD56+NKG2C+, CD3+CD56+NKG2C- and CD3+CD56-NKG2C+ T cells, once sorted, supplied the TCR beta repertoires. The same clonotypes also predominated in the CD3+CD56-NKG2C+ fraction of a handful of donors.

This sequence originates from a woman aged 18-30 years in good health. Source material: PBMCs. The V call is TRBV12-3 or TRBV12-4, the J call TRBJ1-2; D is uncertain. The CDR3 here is CATLPDGYGYTF. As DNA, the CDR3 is TGTGCCACTCTTCCGGACGGCTATGGCTACACCTTC.